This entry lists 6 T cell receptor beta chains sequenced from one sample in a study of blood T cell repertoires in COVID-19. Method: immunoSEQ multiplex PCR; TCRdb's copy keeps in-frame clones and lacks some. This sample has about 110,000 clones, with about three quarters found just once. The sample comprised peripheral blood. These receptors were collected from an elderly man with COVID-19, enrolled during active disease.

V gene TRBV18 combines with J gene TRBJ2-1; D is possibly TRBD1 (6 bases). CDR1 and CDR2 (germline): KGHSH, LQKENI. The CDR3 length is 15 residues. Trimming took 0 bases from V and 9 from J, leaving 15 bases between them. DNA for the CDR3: TGTGCCAGCTCACCACCAACAGGGTCAGCTGGTGAGCAGTTCTTC. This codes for CASSPPTGSAGEQFF.

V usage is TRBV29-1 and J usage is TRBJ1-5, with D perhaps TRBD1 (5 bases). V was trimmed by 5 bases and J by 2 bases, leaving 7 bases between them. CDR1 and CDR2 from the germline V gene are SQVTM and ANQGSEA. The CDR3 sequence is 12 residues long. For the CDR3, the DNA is TGCAGCGTTATGACAGGCAATCAGCCCCAGCATTTT. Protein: CSVMTGNQPQHF. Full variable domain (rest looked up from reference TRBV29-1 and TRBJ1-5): SAVISQKPSRDICQRGTSLTIQCQVDSQVTMMFWYRQQPGQSLTLIATANQGSEATYESGFVIDKFPISRPNLTFSTLTVSNMSPEDSSIYLCSVMTGNQPQHFGDGTRLSIL.

CDR3 loop: CASSKEAAGALPSCMNTEAFF. CDR3 coding DNA: TGTGCCAGCAGCAAAGAGGCGGCGGGGGCCCTTCCCTCTTGCATGAACACTGAAGCTTTCTTT. The chain links TRBV21-1 to TRBJ1-1. TRBV21-1 is a listed pseudogene. This CDR3 has 21 amino acids.

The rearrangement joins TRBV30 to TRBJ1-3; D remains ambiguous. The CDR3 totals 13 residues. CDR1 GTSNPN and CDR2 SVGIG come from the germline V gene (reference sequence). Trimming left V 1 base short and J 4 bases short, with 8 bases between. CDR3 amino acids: CAWSGYSGNTIYF. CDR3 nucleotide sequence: TGTGCCTGGAGTGGTTATTCCGGAAACACCATATATTTT.

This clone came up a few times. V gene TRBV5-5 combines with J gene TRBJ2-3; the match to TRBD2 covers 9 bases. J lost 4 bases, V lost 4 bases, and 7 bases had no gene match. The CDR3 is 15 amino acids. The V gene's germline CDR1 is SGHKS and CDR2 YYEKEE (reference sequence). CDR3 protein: CASSPQREAADTQYF. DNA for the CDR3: TGTGCCAGCAGCCCGCAGCGGGAGGCGGCAGATACGCAGTATTTT.

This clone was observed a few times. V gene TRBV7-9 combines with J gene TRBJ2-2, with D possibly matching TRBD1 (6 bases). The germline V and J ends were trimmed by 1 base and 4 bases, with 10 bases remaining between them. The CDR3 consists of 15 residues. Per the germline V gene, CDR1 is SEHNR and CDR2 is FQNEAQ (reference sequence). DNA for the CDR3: TGTGCCAGCAGCTTAGTTGGACAGATCACCGGGGAGCTGTTTTTT. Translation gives CASSLVGQITGELFF. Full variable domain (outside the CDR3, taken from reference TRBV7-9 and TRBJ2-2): DTGVSQNPRHKITKRGQNVTFRCDPISEHNRLYWYRQTLGQGPEFLTYFQNEAQLEKSRLLSDRFSAERPKGSFSTLEIQRTEQGDSAMYLCASSLVGQITGELFFGEGSRLTVL.